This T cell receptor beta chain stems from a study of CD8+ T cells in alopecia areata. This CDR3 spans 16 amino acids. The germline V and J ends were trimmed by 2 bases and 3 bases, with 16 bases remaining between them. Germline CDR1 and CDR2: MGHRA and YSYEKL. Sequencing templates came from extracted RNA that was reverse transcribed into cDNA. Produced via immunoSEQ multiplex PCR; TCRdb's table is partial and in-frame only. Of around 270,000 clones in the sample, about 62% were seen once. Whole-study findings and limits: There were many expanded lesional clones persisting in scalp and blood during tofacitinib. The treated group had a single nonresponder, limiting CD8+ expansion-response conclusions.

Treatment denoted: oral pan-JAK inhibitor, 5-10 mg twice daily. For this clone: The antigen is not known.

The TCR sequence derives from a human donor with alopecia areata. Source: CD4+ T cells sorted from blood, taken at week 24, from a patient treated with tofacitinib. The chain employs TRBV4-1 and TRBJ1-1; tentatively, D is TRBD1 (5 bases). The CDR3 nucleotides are TGCGCCAGCAGCCAAAGCCTTCTAGCCAGGGACACTGAAGCTTTCTTT. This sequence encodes CASSQSLLARDTEAFF.